These 20 T cell receptor beta chains were sequenced from one sample in a study of OX40 agonist ivuxolimab in advanced cancers. Generated by immunoSEQ multiplex PCR, the TCRdb table keeps only in-frame clones and is missing some. This repertoire shows around 100,000 clones, around 91% found once; its top ten account for about 0.15%. The material was CD4+ or CD8+ T cells sorted from blood, obtained in a trial of the OX40 agonist ivuxolimab. The receptor source for this set is an adult with an advanced solid tumor such as melanoma, head and neck, liver or kidney cancer.

The rearrangement joins TRBV6-5 to TRBJ1-2; 8 positions match TRBD1. The ends lost 6 bases at V and 3 bases at J; junction bases unmatched: 6. The CDR3 length is 14 residues. Germline V lookup: CDR1 MNHEY, CDR2 SVGAGI. This CDR3 is CASRPQGAYYGYTF. The DNA for the CDR3 is TGTGCCAGCAGACCTCAGGGGGCGTACTATGGCTACACCTTC.

The chain links TRBV4-1 to TRBJ2-7; D not resolved. The CDR3 length is 16 residues. CDR1 MGHRA and CDR2 YSYEKL come from the germline V gene. Trimming removed 1 base from V and 2 bases from J, with 15 bases in between. The CDR3 bases are TGCGCCAGCAGCCAAGGTCGCCACCCCACTCCCTACGAGCAGTACTTC. Its protein is CASSQGRHPTPYEQYF.

The chain recombines TRBV27 with TRBJ2-7; 7 bases map to TRBD2. Looked up from germline, CDR1 is MNHEY and CDR2 is SMNVEV (reference sequence). V lost 9 bases and J lost 2; bases outside the gene matches: 10. This CDR3 spans 14 amino acids. The CDR3 is CASGDSGLPYEQYF. In DNA form, the CDR3 reads TGTGCCAGTGGGGATTCGGGACTACCCTACGAGCAGTACTTC.

The J gene is TRBJ1-5, the V gene TRBV6-5; no definite D call. The CDR3 covers 14 residues. Deletions cut 5 bases from V and 9 bases from J, with 17 bases between. In germline, CDR1 is MNHEY, CDR2 SVGAGI. CDR3 protein: CASSEGSLSLPQHF. CDR3 nucleotides: TGTGCCAGCAGTGAAGGTTCCCTATCCCTGCCCCAGCATTTT.

V and J are TRBV15 and TRBJ2-3; 7 nucleotides align to TRBD2. The V segment lost 3 bases and the J segment 2 bases; nucleotides outside the gene matches: 8. The CDR3 length is 16 residues. Per the germline V gene, CDR1 is LNHNV and CDR2 is YYDKDF (reference sequence). This chain's CDR3 is CATSRTSSRHTDTQYF. The CDR3 DNA reads as TGTGCCACCAGCAGGACTAGCTCGCGCCACACAGATACGCAGTATTTT.

V is TRBV4-1 and J is TRBJ1-1; the D is unclear. V lost 0 bases, J lost 1 base, and 9 bases lay in between. The CDR3 runs to 15 residues. CDR1 and CDR2 (germline): MGHRA, YSYEKL. The DNA for the CDR3 is TGCGCCAGCAGCCAAGATCCCAGACCGAACACTGAAGCTTTCTTT. Encoded protein: CASSQDPRPNTEAFF.

The rearrangement uses TRBV6-1 and TRBJ1-5; 9 bases fit TRBD1. This CDR3 is 14 amino acids long. The germline V gene has CDR1 MNHNS and CDR2 SASEGT. With V trimmed by 5 bases and J by 6 bases, 5 bases remained unmatched. CDR3 sequence: CASSRTGEGQPQHF. The CDR3 region has the DNA TGTGCCAGCAGTCGGACAGGGGAAGGTCAGCCCCAGCATTTT.

The chain combines TRBV25-1 with TRBJ2-1, with 12 bases fitting TRBD2. This CDR3 region has 17 residues. CDR1 is MGHDK, CDR2 SYGVNS, per germline. The trim removed 6 bases at V and 6 bases at J, leaving 12 bases unmatched. CDR3 bases: TGTGCCAGCAGAACCGCTCGACTAGCGGGAGAGTTCAATGAGCAGTTCTTC. Amino acid sequence: CASRTARLAGEFNEQFF.

This clone has just one count. The rearrangement joins TRBV9 to TRBJ2-7, with 7 bases lining up with TRBD1. V dropped 5 bases and J dropped 3; count of bases not matched to a gene: 11. Germline values: CDR1 SGDLS, CDR2 YYNGEE. The CDR3 is 15 amino acids. The CDR3 DNA reads as TGTGCCAGCAGTGGTCTACCGGGACAGCTCTACGAGCAGTACTTC. Encoded protein: CASSGLPGQLYEQYF.

The J gene is TRBJ2-7, the V gene TRBV9, with 7 bases that match TRBD1. There are 15 residues in the CDR3. The junction had 19 bases not matched to a gene; V was cut back by 4 bases and J by 12 bases. From germline, CDR1 is SGDLS and CDR2 YYNGEE. This CDR3 is CASSLGTAYPMVLYF. CDR3 nucleotides: TGTGCCAGCAGCCTCGGGACAGCTTACCCGATGGTCTTGTACTTC.

This chain joins TRBV2 and TRBJ1-5; tentative D call: TRBD1 (6 bases). Germline V lookup: CDR1 SNHLY, CDR2 FYNNEI. Deletions cut 3 bases from V and 0 bases from J, with 12 bases between. This CDR3 comprises 16 residues. In DNA, the CDR3 is TGTGCCAGCAGTGACAGGACAGTCTATAGCAATCAGCCCCAGCATTTT. This translates into CASSDRTVYSNQPQHF.

V is TRBV5-1 and J is TRBJ1-4; D is ambiguous. The length of the CDR3 is 15 residues. Per germline, CDR1 SGHRS and CDR2 YFSETQ. The ends were cut back, 0 bases at V and 2 bases at J, with 8 bases in the middle. The CDR3 is CASSLGAVTNEKLFF. The CDR3 DNA reads as TGCGCCAGCAGCTTGGGGGCAGTGACTAATGAAAAACTGTTTTTT.

V and J are TRBV5-1 and TRBJ2-6; possible D gene TRBD1, 6 bases. The CDR3 runs 20 residues. V gave up 5 bases and J gave up 1 base, with 25 bases separating them. Germline CDR1 and CDR2: SGHRS and YFSETQ. In nucleotides, the CDR3 is TGCGCCAGCAGACCCGCAGGGGCGGCAGACGACACTTCTGGGGCCAACGTCCTGACTTTC. It codes for CASRPAGAADDTSGANVLTF.

Written as DNA, the CDR3 is TGTGCAAGTCGCTTCTGCTGCTGGGTCATGGACAATGAGCAGTTCTTC. This translates into CASRFCCWVMDNEQFF. The rearrangement links TRBV12-2 to TRBJ2-1. TRBV12-2 is reported as a pseudogene. This CDR3 has 16 residues.

J is TRBJ2-3 and V is TRBV6-1; TRBD1 matches 7 bases. CDR1 MNHNS and CDR2 SASEGT come from the germline V gene. The J segment lost 2 bases and the V segment lost 6 bases, leaving 5 bases of the junction unmatched. This CDR3 is 14 amino acids long. CDR3 nucleotides: TGTGCCAGCAGCATTGGGACAGACACAGATACGCAGTATTTT. Protein sequence: CASSIGTDTDTQYF.

This chain connects TRBV5-1 to TRBJ2-7; 13 bases are shared with TRBD2. The CDR3 runs 16 residues. V shed 4 bases and J 6 bases; nucleotides not matched to a gene: 10. CDR1 is SGHRS, CDR2 YFSETQ, per germline. The CDR3 reads CASSGDGLAGAGEQYF. DNA of the CDR3: TGCGCCAGCAGCGGGGACGGACTAGCGGGAGCGGGCGAGCAGTACTTC.

The V gene is TRBV10-3, the J gene TRBJ2-3; 7 nucleotides agree with TRBD1. The length of the CDR3 is 15 residues. The V gene end was trimmed by 7 bases and the J gene end by 0 bases; junction bases not matched to a gene: 7. Per germline, CDR1 ENHRY and CDR2 SYGVKD. The CDR3 bases are TGTGCCATCAAGACGGGACAGACTAGCACAGATACGCAGTATTTT. Protein product: CAIKTGQTSTDTQYF.

V usage is TRBV9 and J usage is TRBJ2-2; perhaps TRBD2 as D (6 bases). Germline CDR1 reads SGDLS; CDR2 reads YYNGEE. The CDR3 runs to 15 residues. Trimming left V 0 bases short and J 1 base short, with 7 bases between. Here the CDR3 reads CASSVGSGNTGELFF. DNA of the CDR3: TGTGCCAGCAGCGTAGGTAGCGGGAACACCGGGGAGCTGTTTTTT.

This rearrangement joins TRBV5-6 to TRBJ1-1, with D tentatively TRBD1 (5 bases). With 4 bases removed from V and 8 bases from J, the gap between germline ends came to 15 bases. The CDR3 contains 13 residues. CDR1 SGHDT and CDR2 YYEEEE come from the germline V gene. The CDR3 nucleotides are TGTGCCAGCAGCCTCCGGGGCCTTAGGGAAGCTTTCTTT. Residues: CASSLRGLREAFF.

The chain carries TRBV6-5 and TRBJ1-1, with a weak D call TRBD1 (5 bases). Germline CDR1 reads MNHEY; CDR2 reads SVGAGI. The CDR3 covers 13 residues. V was trimmed by 8 bases and J by 4 bases, leaving 14 bases between them. CDR3 region: CASSSRGGTEAFF. The CDR3 DNA reads as TGTGCCAGCTCTTCGCGGGGGGGCACTGAAGCTTTCTTT.